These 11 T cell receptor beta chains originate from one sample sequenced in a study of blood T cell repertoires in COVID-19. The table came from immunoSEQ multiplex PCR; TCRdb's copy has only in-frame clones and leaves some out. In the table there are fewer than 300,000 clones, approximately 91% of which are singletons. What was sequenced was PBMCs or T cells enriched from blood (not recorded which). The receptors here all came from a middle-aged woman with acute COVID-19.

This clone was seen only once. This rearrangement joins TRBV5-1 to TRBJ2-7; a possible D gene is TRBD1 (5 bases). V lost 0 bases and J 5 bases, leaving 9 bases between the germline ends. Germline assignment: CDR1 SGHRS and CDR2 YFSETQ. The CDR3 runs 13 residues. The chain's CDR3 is CASSLVGDNEQYF. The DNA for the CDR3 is TGCGCCAGCAGCTTGGTAGGGGATAACGAGCAGTACTTC. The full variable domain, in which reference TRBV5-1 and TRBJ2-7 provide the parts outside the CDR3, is KAGVTQTPRYLIKTRGQQVTLSCSPISGHRSVSWYQQTPGQGLQFLFEYFSETQRNKGNFPGRFSGRQFSNSRSEMNVSTLELGDSALYLCASSLVGDNEQYFGPGTRLTVT.

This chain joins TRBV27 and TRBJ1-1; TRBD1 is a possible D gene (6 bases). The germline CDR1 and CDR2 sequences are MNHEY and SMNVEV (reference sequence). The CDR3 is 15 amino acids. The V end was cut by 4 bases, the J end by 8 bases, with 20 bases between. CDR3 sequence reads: CASSSRSATGKEAFF. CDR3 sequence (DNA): TGTGCCAGCAGTTCAAGATCCGCGACAGGAAAAGAAGCTTTCTTT.

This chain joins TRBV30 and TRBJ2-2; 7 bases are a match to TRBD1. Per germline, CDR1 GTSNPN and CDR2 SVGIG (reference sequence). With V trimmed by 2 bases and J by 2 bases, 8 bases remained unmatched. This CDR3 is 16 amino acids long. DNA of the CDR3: TGTGCCTGGAGTCGGGGACAGTATACTAACACCGGGGAGCTGTTTTTT. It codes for CAWSRGQYTNTGELFF.

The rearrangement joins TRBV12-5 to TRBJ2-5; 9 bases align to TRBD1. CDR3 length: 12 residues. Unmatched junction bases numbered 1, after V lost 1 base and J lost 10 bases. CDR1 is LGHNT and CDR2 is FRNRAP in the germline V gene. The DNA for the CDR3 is TGTGCTAGTGGTTTGGGGGACAGGGACCAGTACTTC. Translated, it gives CASGLGDRDQYF.

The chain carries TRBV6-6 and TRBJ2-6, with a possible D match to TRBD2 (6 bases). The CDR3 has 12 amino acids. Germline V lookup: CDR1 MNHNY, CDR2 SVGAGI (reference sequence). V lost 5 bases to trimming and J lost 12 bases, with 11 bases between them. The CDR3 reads CASSGGDPVLTF. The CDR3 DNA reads TGTGCCAGCAGTGGAGGGGATCCCGTCCTGACTTTC.

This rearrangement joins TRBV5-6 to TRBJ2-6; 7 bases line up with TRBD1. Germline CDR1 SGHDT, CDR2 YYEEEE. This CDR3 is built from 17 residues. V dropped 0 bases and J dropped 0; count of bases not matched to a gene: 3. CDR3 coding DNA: TGTGCCAGCAGCTTGGTGCAGGGGGTCTCTGGGGCCAACGTCCTGACTTTC. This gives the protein CASSLVQGVSGANVLTF.

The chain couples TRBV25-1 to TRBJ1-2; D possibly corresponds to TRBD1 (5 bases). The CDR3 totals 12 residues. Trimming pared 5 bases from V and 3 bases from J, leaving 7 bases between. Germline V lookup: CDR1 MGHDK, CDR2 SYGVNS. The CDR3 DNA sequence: TGTGCCAGCAGTCCGGGGGACTATGGCTACACCTTC. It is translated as CASSPGDYGYTF.

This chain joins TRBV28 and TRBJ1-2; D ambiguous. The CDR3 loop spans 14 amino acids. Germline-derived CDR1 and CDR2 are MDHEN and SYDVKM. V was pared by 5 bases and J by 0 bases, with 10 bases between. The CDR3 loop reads CASSPALANYGYTF. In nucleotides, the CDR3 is TGTGCCAGCAGTCCCGCCCTAGCTAACTATGGCTACACCTTC.

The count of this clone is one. CDR3 region: CASGLSQDGSGYTF. The CDR3 DNA sequence: TGTGCTAGTGGTTTGTCCCAAGACGGGTCCGGCTACACCTTC. The genes are TRBV12-5 and TRBJ1-2; D uncertain. The germline V and J ends were trimmed by 2 bases and 8 bases, with 15 bases remaining between them. The CDR3 loop spans 14 amino acids. Per germline, CDR1 LGHNT and CDR2 FRNRAP.

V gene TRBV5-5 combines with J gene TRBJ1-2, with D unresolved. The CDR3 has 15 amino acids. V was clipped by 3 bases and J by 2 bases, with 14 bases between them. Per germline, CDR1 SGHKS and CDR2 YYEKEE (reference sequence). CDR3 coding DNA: TGTGCCAGCAGCTCCCCACAGAGTCGGAACTATGGCTACACCTTC. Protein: CASSSPQSRNYGYTF.

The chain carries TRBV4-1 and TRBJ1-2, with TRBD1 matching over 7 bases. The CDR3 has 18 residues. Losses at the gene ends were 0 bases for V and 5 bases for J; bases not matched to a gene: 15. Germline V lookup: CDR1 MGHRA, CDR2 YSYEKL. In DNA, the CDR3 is TGCGCCAGCAGCCAAGACACTCCCGGGACAGCCTCTAGGTATGGCTACACCTTC. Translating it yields CASSQDTPGTASRYGYTF.